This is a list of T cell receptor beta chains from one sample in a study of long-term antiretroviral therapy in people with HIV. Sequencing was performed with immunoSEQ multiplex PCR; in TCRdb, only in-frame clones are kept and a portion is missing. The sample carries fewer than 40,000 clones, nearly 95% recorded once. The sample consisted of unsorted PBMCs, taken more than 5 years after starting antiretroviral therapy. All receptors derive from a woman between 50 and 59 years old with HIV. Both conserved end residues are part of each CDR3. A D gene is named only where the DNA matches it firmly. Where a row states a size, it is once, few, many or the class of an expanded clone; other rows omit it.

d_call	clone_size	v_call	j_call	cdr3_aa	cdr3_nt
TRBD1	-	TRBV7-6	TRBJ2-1	CASSQRTGVTREQFF	TGTGCCAGCAGCCAGAGGACAGGGGTAACGAGGGAGCAGTTCTTC
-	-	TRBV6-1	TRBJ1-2	CASSTRHSDNYGYTF	TGTGCCAGCAGTACTCGACATTCAGATAACTATGGCTACACCTTC
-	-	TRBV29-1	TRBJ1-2	CSVEGSHGYTF	TGCAGCGTTGAAGGCTCCCATGGCTACACCTTC
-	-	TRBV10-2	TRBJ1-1	CASSPQTGTEAFF	TGCGCCAGCAGCCCACAGACAGGCACTGAAGCTTTCTTT
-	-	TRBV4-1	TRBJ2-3	CASSQLGTSTDTQYF	TGCGCCAGCAGCCAGCTCGGGACCAGCACAGATACGCAGTATTTT
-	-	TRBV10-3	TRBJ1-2	CAISGGIGYGYTF	TGTGCCATCAGTGGAGGTATCGGCTATGGCTACACCTTC
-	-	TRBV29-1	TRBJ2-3	CSAWASVGTDTQYF	TGCAGCGCCTGGGCGAGCGTGGGCACAGATACGCAGTATTTT
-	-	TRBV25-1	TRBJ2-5	CASSEWQETQYF	TGTGCCAGCAGTGAATGGCAGGAGACCCAGTACTTC
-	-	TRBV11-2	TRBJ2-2	CASSRLGGNTGELFF	TGTGCCAGCAGCAGGCTAGGAGGGAACACCGGGGAGCTGTTTTTT
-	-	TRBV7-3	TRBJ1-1	CASSPTRTDLDTEAFF	TGTGCCAGCAGCCCGACAAGGACAGACTTGGACACTGAAGCTTTCTTT
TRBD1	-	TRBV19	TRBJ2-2	CASTPRKGDRGAGELFF	TGTGCCAGTACCCCGCGTAAGGGGGACAGGGGGGCCGGGGAGCTGTTTTTT
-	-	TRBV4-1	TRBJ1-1	CASSPIGSYTEAFF	TGCGCCAGCAGCCCCATCGGCAGCTACACTGAAGCTTTCTTT
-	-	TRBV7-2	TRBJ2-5	CASSTRPGAETQYF	TGTGCCAGCAGCACACGACCCGGTGCAGAGACCCAGTACTTC
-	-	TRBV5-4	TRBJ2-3	CASSPTGSSTDTQYF	TGTGCCAGCAGCCCGACAGGATCTAGCACAGATACGCAGTATTTT
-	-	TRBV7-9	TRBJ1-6	CASSSRTGGSYNSPLHF	TGTGCCAGCAGCTCCCGGACCGGTGGCTCCTATAATTCACCCCTCCACTTT
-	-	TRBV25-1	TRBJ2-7	CASSDPRDTFYEQYF	TGTGCCAGCAGTGACCCTCGGGACACCTTCTACGAGCAGTACTTC
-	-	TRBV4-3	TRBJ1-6	CASSQEVTGGYNSPLHF	TGCGCCAGCAGCCAAGAGGTCACGGGGGGTTATAATTCACCCCTCCACTTT
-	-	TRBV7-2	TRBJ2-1	CASRAPGLPYNEQFF	TGTGCCAGCCGAGCCCCCGGACTACCTTACAATGAGCAGTTCTTC
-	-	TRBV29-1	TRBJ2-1	CSGAPYNEQFF	TGCAGCGGTGCCCCCTACAATGAGCAGTTCTTC
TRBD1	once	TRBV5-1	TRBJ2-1	CASRLDNRDRGYGSSYNEQFF	TGCGCCAGCAGACTCGACAACCGGGACAGGGGGTATGGAAGCTCCTACAATGAGCAGTTCTTC
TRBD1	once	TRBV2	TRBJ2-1	CASSESVGTVSFSSYNEQFF	TGTGCCAGCAGTGAATCAGTTGGGACAGTTAGCTTCAGCTCCTACAATGAGCAGTTCTTC
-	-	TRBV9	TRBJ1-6	CASSSSGGYNSPLHF	TGTGCCAGCAGCTCTTCCGGGGGCTATAATTCACCCCTCCACTTT
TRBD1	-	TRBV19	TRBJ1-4	CASSQQGANEKLFF	TGTGCCAGTAGCCAACAGGGGGCTAATGAAAAACTGTTTTTT
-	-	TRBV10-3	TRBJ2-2	CAISARGNTGELFF	TGTGCCATCAGTGCTCGAGGGAACACCGGGGAGCTGTTTTTT
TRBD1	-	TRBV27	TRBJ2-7	CASSSPDRGGYEQYF	TGTGCCAGCAGTTCCCCGGACAGGGGAGGTTACGAGCAGTACTTC
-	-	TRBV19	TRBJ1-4	CASSIWESRGNEKLFF	TGTGCCAGTAGTATATGGGAGAGCAGGGGCAATGAAAAACTGTTTTTT
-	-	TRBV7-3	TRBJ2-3	CASSPVSRTDTQYF	TGTGCCAGCAGCCCCGTCTCGCGCACAGATACGCAGTATTTT
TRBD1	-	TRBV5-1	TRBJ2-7	CASSFGQGREEQYF	TGCGCCAGCAGCTTCGGACAGGGACGGGAAGAGCAGTACTTC
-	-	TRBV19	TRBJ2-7	CASSRGQPPYEQYF	TGTGCCAGTAGTAGAGGACAGCCGCCCTACGAGCAGTACTTC
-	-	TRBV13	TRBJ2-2	CASSLGLERGAPEGQLFF	TGTGCCAGCAGCTTAGGCCTCGAGAGGGGGGCTCCGGAGGGGCAGCTGTTTTTT
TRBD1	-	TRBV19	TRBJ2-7	CASSPTGATPHEQYF	TGTGCCAGTAGCCCGACAGGGGCGACACCCCACGAGCAGTACTTC
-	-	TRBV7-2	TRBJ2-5	CASSSIRPGLQETQYF	TGTGCCAGCAGCTCCATCCGACCGGGTCTCCAAGAGACCCAGTACTTC
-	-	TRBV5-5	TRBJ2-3	CASSLAYGLAVTDTQYF	TGTGCCAGCAGCTTGGCATATGGGTTAGCGGTAACAGATACGCAGTATTTT
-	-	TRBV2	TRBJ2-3	CASSVFVINTQYF	TGTGCCAGCAGTGTGTTTGTTATTAATACGCAGTATTTT
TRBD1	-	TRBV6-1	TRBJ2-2	CASSVGTGVTGELFF	TGTGCCAGCAGTGTCGGGACAGGCGTCACCGGGGAGCTGTTTTTT
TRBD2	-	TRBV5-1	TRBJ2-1	CASSFGTSGGAYHEQFF	TGCGCCAGCAGCTTCGGGACTAGCGGGGGGGCCTACCATGAGCAGTTCTTC
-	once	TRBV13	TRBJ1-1	CASSLRDGGRDTEAFF	TGTGCCAGCAGCCTACGGGACGGAGGGAGGGACACTGAAGCTTTCTTT
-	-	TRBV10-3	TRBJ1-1	CAIKEPGGTEAFF	TGTGCCATCAAAGAACCTGGGGGGACTGAAGCTTTCTTT
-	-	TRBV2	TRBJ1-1	CASRTGSDTEAFF	TGTGCCAGCAGGACAGGCTCGGACACTGAAGCTTTCTTT
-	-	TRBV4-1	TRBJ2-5	CASSQTETQYF	TGCGCCAGCAGCCAAACAGAGACCCAGTACTTC
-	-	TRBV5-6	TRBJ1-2	CASSLQGLALGYTF	TGTGCCAGCAGCTTGCAAGGACTTGCTCTAGGCTACACCTTC
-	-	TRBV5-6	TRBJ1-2	CASSSGRANYGYTF	TGTGCCAGCAGCTCAGGACGGGCTAACTATGGCTACACCTTC
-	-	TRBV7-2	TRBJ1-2	CASSLAVGGANYGYTF	TGTGCCAGCAGCTTAGCTGTGGGGGGCGCGAACTATGGCTACACCTTC
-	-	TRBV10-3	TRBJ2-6	CAISPTGSGANVLTF	TGTGCCATCAGCCCCACCGGTTCTGGGGCCAACGTCCTGACTTTC
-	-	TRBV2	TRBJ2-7	CASSGTSAGEQYF	TGTGCCAGCAGCGGGACTTCCGCCGGCGAGCAGTACTTC
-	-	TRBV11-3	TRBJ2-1	CASSVTPRGEQFF	TGTGCCAGCAGTGTTACCCCGCGGGGTGAGCAGTTCTTC
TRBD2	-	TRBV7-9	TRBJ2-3	CASLGLAGGPSTDTQYF	TGTGCCAGCCTAGGACTAGCGGGGGGACCTAGCACAGATACGCAGTATTTT
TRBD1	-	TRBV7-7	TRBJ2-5	CASSTDRDETQYF	TGTGCTAGCAGCACGGACAGGGATGAGACCCAGTACTTC